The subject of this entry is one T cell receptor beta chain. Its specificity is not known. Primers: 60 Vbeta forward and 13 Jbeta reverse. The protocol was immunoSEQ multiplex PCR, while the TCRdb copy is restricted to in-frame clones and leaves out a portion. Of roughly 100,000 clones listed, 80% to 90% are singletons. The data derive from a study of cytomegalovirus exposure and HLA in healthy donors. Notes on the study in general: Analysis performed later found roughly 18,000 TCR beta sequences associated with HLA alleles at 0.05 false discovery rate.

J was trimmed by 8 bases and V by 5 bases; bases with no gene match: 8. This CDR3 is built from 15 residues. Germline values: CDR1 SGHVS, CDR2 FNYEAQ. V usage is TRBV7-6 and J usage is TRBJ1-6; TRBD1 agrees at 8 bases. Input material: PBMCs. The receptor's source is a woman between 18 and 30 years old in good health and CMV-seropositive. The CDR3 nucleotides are TGTGCCAGCAGCCCCTCGGGACAGGAGTATTCACCCCTCCACTTT. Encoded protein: CASSPSGQEYSPLHF. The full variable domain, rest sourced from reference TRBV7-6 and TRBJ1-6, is GAGVSQSPRYKVTKRGQDVALRCDPISGHVSLYWYRQALGQGPEFLTYFNYEAQQDKSGLPNDRFSAERPEGSISTLTIQRTEQRDSAMYRCASSPSGQEYSPLHFGNGTRLTVT.